Each of the 26 T cell receptor beta chains below was sequenced from the same sample in a study of blood T cell repertoires in COVID-19 (TCRdb year 2020). The method behind the library was the immunoSEQ multiplex PCR assay. Sourced from immuneACCESS, this table was stored by TCRdb with only in-frame sequences that have V and J called. A share of the clones is absent; for the studies checked, an unresolved V gene accounts for under half, and the remainder has no known explanation. This sample comprises approximately 200,000 clones, roughly 82% of them detected only once. About 9.6% of the sample rests with the top ten. Sequenced: PBMCs or T cells enriched from blood (not recorded which). These TCRs come from a woman younger than 45 who had recovered from COVID-19.

This chain joins TRBV7-9 and TRBJ1-2; 9 nucleotides align to TRBD1. With V trimmed by 5 bases and J by 1 base, 8 bases remained unmatched. The CDR3 runs to 16 residues. CDR1 is SEHNR, CDR2 FQNEAQ, per germline (reference sequence). The CDR3 DNA follows: TGTGCCAGCAGCAGGACAGGGGACTACTTTAACTATGGCTACACCTTC. This codes for CASSRTGDYFNYGYTF.

This chain's CDR3 is CASSIVGLAETDTQYF. The CDR3 region has the DNA TGTGCCAGCAGTATCGTCGGACTAGCGGAGACAGATACGCAGTATTTT. The rearrangement uses TRBV5-4 and TRBJ2-3; 10 positions match TRBD2. V shed 5 bases, J shed 3 bases, and the junction held 9 bases outside the gene matches. The CDR3 contains 16 residues. CDR1 SGHNT and CDR2 YYREEE come from the germline V gene (reference sequence). The whole variable domain, filled in from reference TRBV5-4 and TRBJ2-3, reads ETGVTQSPTHLIKTRGQQVTLRCSSQSGHNTVSWYQQALGQGPQFIFQYYREEENGRGNFPPRFSGLQFPNYSSELNVNALELDDSALYLCASSIVGLAETDTQYFGPGTRLTVL.

The chain has TRBV15 and TRBJ2-2; 13 nucleotides align to TRBD2. The CDR3 loop spans 19 amino acids. Germline V gives CDR1 LNHNV, CDR2 YYDKDF (reference sequence). Germline trimming cut 0 bases from V and 7 bases from J; bases unmatched to any gene: 11. CDR3 protein: CATSRDTFMGTSGDGELFF. The CDR3 bases are TGTGCCACCAGCAGAGATACGTTTATGGGGACTAGCGGGGACGGGGAGCTGTTTTTT.

The chain links TRBV7-9 to TRBJ2-1; the match to TRBD1 covers 8 bases. With 5 bases clipped from V and 11 bases from J, the junction kept 8 bases outside the gene matches. The CDR3 contains 13 residues. The germline V gene encodes CDR1 SEHNR and CDR2 FQNEAQ (reference sequence). The chain's CDR3 is CASSHRGWIKQFF. CDR3 nucleotide sequence: TGTGCCAGCAGCCACAGGGGGTGGATTAAGCAGTTCTTC. Full variable domain (outside the CDR3, taken from reference TRBV7-9 and TRBJ2-1): DTGVSQNPRHKITKRGQNVTFRCDPISEHNRLYWYRQTLGQGPEFLTYFQNEAQLEKSRLLSDRFSAERPKGSFSTLEIQRTEQGDSAMYLCASSHRGWIKQFFGPGTRLTVL.

The V call is TRBV19, the J call TRBJ1-1; no firm D call. The CDR3 has 17 amino acids. CDR1 and CDR2 from the germline V gene are LNHDA and SQIVND (reference sequence). Trimming cost V 6 bases and J 1 base, with 21 bases left between them. CDR3 amino acids: CASRMGIGRAENTEAFF. Written as DNA, the CDR3 is TGTGCCAGTAGAATGGGGATAGGGCGGGCCGAGAACACTGAAGCTTTCTTT.

This clone has only a few counts. The gene calls are TRBV7-2 and TRBJ1-1, with D uncertain. The CDR3 runs to 13 residues. With 2 bases removed from V and 4 bases from J, the gap between germline ends came to 8 bases. Germline lookup yields CDR1 SGHTA and CDR2 FQGNSA. Written as DNA, the CDR3 is TGTGCCAGCAGCTTAACGGGAATCACTGAAGCTTTCTTT. It is translated as CASSLTGITEAFF.

V usage is TRBV19 and J usage is TRBJ1-5; no firm D call. V was pared by 6 bases and J by 3 bases, with 18 bases between. This CDR3 is built from 16 residues. The germline CDR1 and CDR2 sequences are LNHDA and SQIVND (reference sequence). In nucleotides, the CDR3 is TGTGCCAGTAGCCGCGACGGAACTCGGGACAATCAGCCCCAGCATTTT. Translated, it gives CASSRDGTRDNQPQHF.

This rearrangement joins TRBV9 to TRBJ2-7; possible D gene TRBD2, 5 bases. CDR3 length equals 15 residues. Germline V gives CDR1 SGDLS, CDR2 YYNGEE. Trimming took 0 bases from V and 3 from J, leaving 13 bases between them. The CDR3 DNA is TGTGCCAGCAGCGTAGGTCCACGTCGGGACTACGAGCAGTACTTC. Translating it yields CASSVGPRRDYEQYF.

The chain carries TRBV28 and TRBJ1-5, with no clear D. The CDR3 extends over 15 amino acids. Germline CDR1 and CDR2: MDHEN and SYDVKM. Trimming left V 1 base short and J 4 bases short, with 11 bases between. In DNA form, the CDR3 reads TGTGCCAGCAGTTTATTGTTGCAGATTAATCAGCCCCAGCATTTT. Its translation: CASSLLLQINQPQHF.

CDR3 DNA: TGCGCCAGCAGCCAAGTAGGCAGGGGGCTAGGCTACACCTTC. It specifies CASSQVGRGLGYTF. The V call is TRBV4-1, the J call TRBJ1-2; 8 bases fit TRBD1. V shed 1 base, J shed 8 bases, and the junction held 6 bases outside the gene matches. The CDR3 runs 14 residues. The germline V gene has CDR1 MGHRA and CDR2 YSYEKL.

This chain joins TRBV5-4 and TRBJ2-7; a weak D match, TRBD2 (6 bases). Trimming pared 1 base from V and 3 bases from J, leaving 8 bases between. This CDR3 contains 13 residues. Germline assignment: CDR1 SGHNT and CDR2 YYREEE (reference sequence). The CDR3 reads CASSLPGVYEQYF. CDR3 sequence (DNA): TGTGCCAGCAGCTTGCCGGGAGTCTACGAGCAGTACTTC. Combining the CDR3 with reference TRBV5-4 and TRBJ2-7 gives the whole variable domain ETGVTQSPTHLIKTRGQQVTLRCSSQSGHNTVSWYQQALGQGPQFIFQYYREEENGRGNFPPRFSGLQFPNYSSELNVNALELDDSALYLCASSLPGVYEQYFGPGTRLTVT.

This rearrangement joins TRBV28 to TRBJ1-5; D remains ambiguous. V was trimmed by 5 bases and J by 3 bases, leaving 8 bases between them. Germline CDR1 MDHEN, CDR2 SYDVKM. There are 13 residues in the CDR3. The CDR3 nucleotides read TGTGCCAGCAGTGTAGTTGACAATCAGCCCCAGCATTTT. It translates to CASSVVDNQPQHF.

This clone has only a few counts. V and J are TRBV2 and TRBJ2-6; the D gene is possibly TRBD2 (5 bases). This CDR3 spans 15 amino acids. Germline V gives CDR1 SNHLY, CDR2 FYNNEI. V was pared by 4 bases and J by 4 bases, with 11 bases between. The CDR3, as DNA: TGTGCCAGCAGTGTAGGAGGCCCCGGGGCCAACGTCCTGACTTTC. Its protein is CASSVGGPGANVLTF.

The chain carries TRBV27 and TRBJ1-1; the match to TRBD1 covers 10 bases. CDR3 length equals 16 residues. The germline V gene has CDR1 MNHEY and CDR2 SMNVEV (reference sequence). Unmatched junction bases numbered 5, after V lost 4 bases and J lost 0 bases. The CDR3 region has the DNA TGTGCCAGCAGTTCCGGACAGGGGGTCATGAACACTGAAGCTTTCTTT. Translating it yields CASSSGQGVMNTEAFF.

In its sample, this clone was seen a few times. The chain has TRBV27 and TRBJ1-6; D remains ambiguous. Germline CDR1 MNHEY, CDR2 SMNVEV (reference sequence). Trimming removed 6 bases at V and 0 bases at J, with 15 bases between. The CDR3 loop spans 17 amino acids. DNA of the CDR3: TGTGCCAGCAGCGATACCCTGACGGGCTCCTATAATTCACCCCTCCACTTT. Amino acids: CASSDTLTGSYNSPLHF.

The chain is built from TRBV4-2 and TRBJ2-2, with TRBD2 identical over 7 bases. V dropped 1 base and J dropped 8; count of bases not matched to a gene: 7. This CDR3 is built from 15 residues. CDR1 and CDR2 from the germline V gene are LGHNA and YNFKEQ. CDR3 loop: CASSQASGTAGELFF. For the CDR3, the DNA is TGTGCCAGCAGCCAAGCCAGCGGGACGGCTGGGGAGCTGTTTTTT.

The J gene is TRBJ2-3, the V gene TRBV27, with 14 positions matching TRBD2. V trimming: 1 base; J trimming: 7 bases; junction bases outside the gene matches: 7. Germline V lookup: CDR1 MNHEY, CDR2 SMNVEV (reference sequence). The CDR3 runs 17 residues. Here the CDR3 reads CASSLWFGTSGRNTQYF. CDR3 DNA: TGTGCCAGCAGTTTATGGTTTGGGACTAGCGGGAGAAATACGCAGTATTTT.

The rearrangement links TRBV5-4 to TRBJ2-4; 8 bases fit TRBD2. V gave up 0 bases and J gave up 4 bases; unmatched junction bases: 6. Germline CDR1 and CDR2: SGHNT and YYREEE (reference sequence). This CDR3 comprises 16 residues. The CDR3 protein is CASSLAPLADKNIQYF. CDR3 DNA sequence: TGTGCCAGCAGCTTGGCGCCACTAGCGGATAAAAACATTCAGTACTTC.

This chain connects TRBV16 to TRBJ2-7; TRBD2 matches at 9 bases. The germline V gene encodes CDR1 KGHSY and CDR2 FQNENV. The trim removed 3 bases at V and 3 bases at J, leaving 6 bases unmatched. This CDR3 comprises 15 residues. CDR3 sequence (DNA): TGTGCCAGCAGCCACGGGCGGGAGGGCGTCTACGAGCAGTACTTC. Its protein product is CASSHGREGVYEQYF.

The chain links TRBV4-1 to TRBJ1-5; 10 nucleotides line up with TRBD1. V was pared by 3 bases and J by 7 bases, with 3 bases of the junction left unmatched. This CDR3 is 14 amino acids long. The germline V gene has CDR1 MGHRA and CDR2 YSYEKL. The CDR3 DNA follows: TGCGCCAGCAGCCAGGGACAGGGGAAGCAGCCCCAGCATTTT. It translates to CASSQGQGKQPQHF.

The rearrangement uses TRBV6-5 and TRBJ1-2; D gene uncertain. The V end lost 2 bases, the J end lost 4 bases, and 8 bases lay between the germline ends. Germline loops: CDR1 MNHEY, CDR2 SVGAGI. This CDR3 is 13 amino acids long. CDR3 sequence: CASSYGHSYGYTF. CDR3 sequence (DNA): TGTGCCAGCAGTTACGGGCACTCCTATGGCTACACCTTC.

The CDR3 bases are TGTGCCAGCAGCCAAGGGTCTCTAGCGGGAGGCCTATCGAACACCGGGGAGCTGTTTTTT. Its protein product is CASSQGSLAGGLSNTGELFF. The chain uses TRBV4-2 and TRBJ2-2, with TRBD2 matching 11 bases. Germline V gene data show CDR1 as LGHNA and CDR2 as YNFKEQ. The CDR3 has 20 residues. Trimming cost V 1 base and J 0 bases; bases outside gene matches: 10.

The chain carries TRBV5-4 and TRBJ1-4, with D unresolved. Germline CDR1 reads SGHNT; CDR2 reads YYREEE (reference sequence). The ends were cut back, 3 bases at V and 0 bases at J, with 9 bases in the middle. The CDR3 runs to 15 residues. The CDR3 loop is CASSSTGATNEKLFF. The CDR3 bases are TGTGCCAGCAGCTCCACGGGTGCAACTAATGAAAAACTGTTTTTT.

The chain joins TRBV29-1 to TRBJ2-7; 9 bases agree with TRBD1. CDR3 length: 16 residues. The V gene end was trimmed by 6 bases and the J gene end by 2 bases; junction bases not matched to a gene: 14. The germline V gene encodes CDR1 SQVTM and CDR2 ANQGSEA. The CDR3 sequence: CSVAGRMGQGAYEQYF. The CDR3 region has the DNA TGCAGCGTGGCAGGCCGGATGGGACAGGGAGCCTACGAGCAGTACTTC.

The chain has TRBV4-1 and TRBJ2-1, with TRBD1 matching over 7 bases. The J segment lost 1 base and the V segment lost 1 base, leaving 4 bases of the junction unmatched. Germline V gene data show CDR1 as MGHRA and CDR2 as YSYEKL. CDR3 length: 16 residues. In DNA form, the CDR3 reads TGCGCCAGCAGCCAAGTAACAGGGGTATCCTACAATGAGCAGTTCTTC. Protein product: CASSQVTGVSYNEQFF.

The chain combines TRBV5-1 with TRBJ1-1; a weak D match, TRBD1 (5 bases). The germline V gene has CDR1 SGHRS and CDR2 YFSETQ. The CDR3 length is 16 residues. V lost 3 bases and J lost 0, with 15 bases in between. The CDR3 DNA sequence: TGCGCCAGCAGCTCAGGGACTGTAGTTATGAACACTGAAGCTTTCTTT. This codes for CASSSGTVVMNTEAFF.